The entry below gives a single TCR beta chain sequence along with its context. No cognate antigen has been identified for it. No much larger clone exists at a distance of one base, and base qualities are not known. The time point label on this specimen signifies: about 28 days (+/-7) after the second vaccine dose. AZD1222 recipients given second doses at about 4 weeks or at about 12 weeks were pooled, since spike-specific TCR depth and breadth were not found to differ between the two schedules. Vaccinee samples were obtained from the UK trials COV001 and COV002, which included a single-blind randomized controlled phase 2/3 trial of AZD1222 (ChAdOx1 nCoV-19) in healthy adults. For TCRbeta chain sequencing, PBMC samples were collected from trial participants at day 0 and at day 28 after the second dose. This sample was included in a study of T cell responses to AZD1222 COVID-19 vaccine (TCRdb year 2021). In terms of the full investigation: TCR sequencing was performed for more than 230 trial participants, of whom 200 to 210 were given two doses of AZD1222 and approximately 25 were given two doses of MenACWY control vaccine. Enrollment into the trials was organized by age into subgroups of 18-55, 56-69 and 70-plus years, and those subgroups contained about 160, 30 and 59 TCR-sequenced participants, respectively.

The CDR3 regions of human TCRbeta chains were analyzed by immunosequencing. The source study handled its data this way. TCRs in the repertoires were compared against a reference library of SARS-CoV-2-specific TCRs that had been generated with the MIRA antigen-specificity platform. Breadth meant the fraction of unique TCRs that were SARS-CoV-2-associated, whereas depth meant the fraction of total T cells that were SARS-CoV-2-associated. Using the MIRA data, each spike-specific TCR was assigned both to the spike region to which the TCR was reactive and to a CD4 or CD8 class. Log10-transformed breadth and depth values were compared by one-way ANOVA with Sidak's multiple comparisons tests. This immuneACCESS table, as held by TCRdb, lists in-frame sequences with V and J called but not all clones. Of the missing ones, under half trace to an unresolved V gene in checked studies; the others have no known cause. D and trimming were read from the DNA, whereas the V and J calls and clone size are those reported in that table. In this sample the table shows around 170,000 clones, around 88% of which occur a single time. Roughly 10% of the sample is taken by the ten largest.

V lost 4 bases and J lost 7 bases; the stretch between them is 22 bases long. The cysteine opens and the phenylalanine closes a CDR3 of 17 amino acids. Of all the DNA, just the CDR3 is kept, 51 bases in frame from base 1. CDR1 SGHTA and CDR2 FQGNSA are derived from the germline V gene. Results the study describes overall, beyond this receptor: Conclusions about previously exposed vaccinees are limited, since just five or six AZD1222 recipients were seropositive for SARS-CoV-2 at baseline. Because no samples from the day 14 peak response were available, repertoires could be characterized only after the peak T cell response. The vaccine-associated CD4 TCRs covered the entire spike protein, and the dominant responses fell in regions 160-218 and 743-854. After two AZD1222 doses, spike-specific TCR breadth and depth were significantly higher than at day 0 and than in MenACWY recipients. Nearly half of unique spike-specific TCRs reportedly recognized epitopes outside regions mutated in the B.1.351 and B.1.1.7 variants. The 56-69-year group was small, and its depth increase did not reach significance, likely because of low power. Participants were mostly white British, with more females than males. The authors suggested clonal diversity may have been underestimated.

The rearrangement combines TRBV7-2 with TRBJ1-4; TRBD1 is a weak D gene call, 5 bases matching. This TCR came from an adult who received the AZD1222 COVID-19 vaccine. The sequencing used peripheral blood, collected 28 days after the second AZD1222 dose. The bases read TGTGCCAGCAGCTCCCGTTCGGGTTATGGAAGGGGTGAAAAACTGTTTTTT. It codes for CASSSRSGYGRGEKLFF.